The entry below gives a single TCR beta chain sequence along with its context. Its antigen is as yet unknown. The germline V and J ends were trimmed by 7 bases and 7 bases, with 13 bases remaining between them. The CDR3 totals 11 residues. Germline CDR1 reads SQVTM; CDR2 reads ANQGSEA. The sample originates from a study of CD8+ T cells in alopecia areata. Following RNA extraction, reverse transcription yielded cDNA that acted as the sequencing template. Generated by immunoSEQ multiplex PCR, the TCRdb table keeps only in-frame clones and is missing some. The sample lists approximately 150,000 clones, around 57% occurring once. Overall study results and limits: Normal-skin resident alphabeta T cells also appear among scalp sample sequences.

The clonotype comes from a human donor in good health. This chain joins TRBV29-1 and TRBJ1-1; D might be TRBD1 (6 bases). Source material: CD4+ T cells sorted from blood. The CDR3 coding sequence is TGCAGCGCTACCGGGACACGTGAAGCTTTCTTT. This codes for CSATGTREAFF.